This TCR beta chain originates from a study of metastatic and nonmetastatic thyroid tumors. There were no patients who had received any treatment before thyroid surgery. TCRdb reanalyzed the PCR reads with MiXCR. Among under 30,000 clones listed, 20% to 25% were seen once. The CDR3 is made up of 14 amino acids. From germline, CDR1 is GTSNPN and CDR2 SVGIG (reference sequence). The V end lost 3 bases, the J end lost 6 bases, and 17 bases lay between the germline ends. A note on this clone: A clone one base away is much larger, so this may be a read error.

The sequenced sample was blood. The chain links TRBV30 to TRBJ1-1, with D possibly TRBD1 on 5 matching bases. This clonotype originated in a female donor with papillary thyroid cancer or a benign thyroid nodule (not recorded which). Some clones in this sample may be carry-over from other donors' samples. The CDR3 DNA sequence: TGTGCCTGGAGGAGGGACTCCCTAGTTCCTGAAGCTTTCTTT. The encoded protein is CAWRRDSLVPEAFF.